The 32 T cell receptor beta chains reported below all come from one sample, sequenced in a study of metastatic and nonmetastatic thyroid tumors. MiXCR was used by TCRdb to re-call the PCR reads. The repertoire includes 25,000 to 35,000 clones, 11% of them detected once, and about 16% sits in the top ten. No patient received treatment before thyroid surgery. What was sequenced was blood. The receptors were gathered from a female donor with papillary thyroid cancer or a benign thyroid nodule (not recorded which). Some clones in this sample may be carry-over from other donors' samples.

This clone was detected ten times or more. This chain uses TRBV4-2 with TRBJ2-5; TRBD2 matches at 7 bases. The CDR3 has 14 residues. In germline, CDR1 is LGHNA, CDR2 YNFKEQ. V lost 0 bases to trimming and J lost 6 bases; unmatched junction nucleotides: 4. CDR3 sequence reads: CASSQEAGEQTQYF. The CDR3 DNA reads TGTGCCAGCAGCCAAGAGGCGGGGGAACAGACCCAGTACTTC.

This clone appeared a few times. The rearrangement uses TRBV30 and TRBJ1-1; TRBD1 might be the D (5 bases). The CDR3 runs 13 residues. Between the trimmed V and J ends, which lost 3 bases and 7 bases, there was a span of 15 bases. Looked up from germline, CDR1 is GTSNPN and CDR2 is SVGIG (reference sequence). The CDR3 DNA reads as TGTGCCTGGAGCCCCGGGTGGGGCCGTGAAGCTTTCTTT. Translating it yields CAWSPGWGREAFF.

In this sample, this clone turned up many times. A read error may explain this, as a much larger clone is one base away. The genes are TRBV28 and TRBJ1-1; TRBD1 matches at 9 bases. CDR3 length: 15 residues. Germline CDR1 MDHEN, CDR2 SYDVKM. As DNA, the CDR3 is TGTGCCGGCAGCCCCGGGACAGGGATGAGGACTGAAGCTTTCTTT. Its protein is CAGSPGTGMRTEAFF.

For this clone: At one end, the junction sequence differs from germline, possibly due to a read error. The V call is TRBV6-4, the J call TRBJ2-5; 12 nucleotides line up with TRBD1. This CDR3 region has 16 residues. Per the germline V gene, CDR1 is MRHNA and CDR2 is SNTAGT. CDR3 in DNA: TGTGCCAGCAGTTACTCGGGGGACAGGGGGCTCAAGACCCAGTACTTC. Amino acid sequence: CASSYSGDRGLKTQYF.

Ten or more counts support this clone. The chain employs TRBV6-1 and TRBJ2-2; a weak D match, TRBD1 (5 bases). Germline-derived CDR1 and CDR2 are MNHNS and SASEGT. This CDR3 is 14 amino acids long. Trimming cost V 6 bases and J 2 bases, with 10 bases left between them. This CDR3 reads CASRGDSNTGELFF. The CDR3 bases are TGTGCCAGCAGGGGTGACAGTAACACCGGGGAGCTGTTTTTT.

This clone was observed many times. The chain carries TRBV5-4 and TRBJ2-1; 9 bases are a match to TRBD2. After removal of 0 bases from V and 5 bases from J, the junction contained 6 bases not matched to a gene. The CDR3 has 16 amino acids. CDR1 is SGHNT, CDR2 YYREEE, per germline (reference sequence). CDR3 DNA: TGTGCCAGCAGCTTGGCCGGCGGGAGGGCCAACAATGAGCAGTTCTTC. Residues: CASSLAGGRANNEQFF.

This clone has at least ten counts. The V gene is TRBV30, the J gene TRBJ2-3; no clear D gene. The CDR3 sequence is 12 residues long. The germline V and J ends were trimmed by 0 bases and 7 bases, with 8 bases remaining between them. Germline-derived CDR1 and CDR2 are GTSNPN and SVGIG (reference sequence). The CDR3 DNA is TGTGCCTGGAGTGTAGCTCCGAATACGCAGTATTTT. Amino acids: CAWSVAPNTQYF.

This clone has a handful of counts. This chain links TRBV10-3 with TRBJ2-7, with 14 nucleotides matching TRBD2. The CDR3 runs to 14 residues. Germline V gene data show CDR1 as ENHRY and CDR2 as SYGVKD. Trimming took 8 bases from V and 7 from J; bases not matched to a gene: 7. CDR3 nucleotide sequence: TGTGCCATCGATACGGGACTAGCGGGAGTAGAGCAGTACTTC. Protein: CAIDTGLAGVEQYF.

This clone was counted many times. The gene calls are TRBV9 and TRBJ2-2; D may be TRBD2 (6 bases). V dropped 0 bases and J dropped 1 base, with 7 bases sitting between them. The CDR3 is made up of 15 amino acids. CDR1 SGDLS and CDR2 YYNGEE come from the germline V gene. For the CDR3, the DNA is TGTGCCAGCAGCGTAGCGGGAGTGAACACCGGGGAGCTGTTTTTT. Translated: CASSVAGVNTGELFF.

The table lists this clone with many counts. Given a much more abundant clone one base away, this may be a read error. The chain couples TRBV24-1 to TRBJ2-2, with D tentatively TRBD2 (6 bases). CDR1 and CDR2 (germline): KGHDR, SFDVKD. The CDR3 length is 14 residues. CDR3: CVTSGGYGSGELFF. The CDR3 region has the DNA TGTGTCACCAGTGGAGGGTACGGCTCCGGGGAGCTGTTTTTT.

The sample holds many counts of this clone. The rearrangement uses TRBV5-1 and TRBJ2-7; D not certain. Germline V gives CDR1 SGHRS, CDR2 YFSETQ. V shed 4 bases and J shed 6 bases, with 17 bases lying between them. The CDR3 spans 14 residues. The CDR3 region is CASSLATGQPEQYF. The CDR3 DNA sequence: TGCGCCAGCAGCCTCGCGACGGGCCAACCCGAGCAGTACTTC.

V and J are TRBV30 and TRBJ2-1; 9 bases map to TRBD2. CDR3 size: 15 residues. CDR1 and CDR2 (germline): GTSNPN, SVGIG (reference sequence). V shed 1 base, J shed 9 bases, and the junction held 10 bases outside the gene matches. In DNA form, the CDR3 reads TGTGCCTGGAGTGCGACTAGCGGTAGGAGCGGTGAGCAGTTCTTC. The encoded protein is CAWSATSGRSGEQFF.

This clone was observed at least ten times. This chain uses TRBV2 with TRBJ1-1; D remains ambiguous. The V end lost 4 bases, the J end lost 4 bases, and 10 bases lay between the germline ends. In germline, CDR1 is SNHLY, CDR2 FYNNEI. CDR3 length: 13 residues. This CDR3 is CASSVSRITEAFF. As DNA, the CDR3 is TGTGCCAGCAGTGTATCACGGATCACTGAAGCTTTCTTT.

This clone was detected many times. This chain joins TRBV20-1 and TRBJ2-3; perhaps TRBD2 as D (6 bases). Trimming removed 2 bases at V and 5 bases at J, with 17 bases between. The CDR3 runs 15 residues. Germline CDR1 DFQATT, CDR2 SNEGSKA (reference sequence). The CDR3 reads CSARNREAGLDTQYF. As DNA, the CDR3 is TGCAGTGCTAGAAATAGAGAAGCGGGTTTAGATACGCAGTATTTT.

This clone was picked up a small number of times. This chain connects TRBV27 to TRBJ2-1; 14 bases map to TRBD2. Trimming cost V 0 bases and J 9 bases; bases outside gene matches: 7. The CDR3 contains 17 residues. Germline CDR1 MNHEY, CDR2 SMNVEV (reference sequence). The CDR3 protein is CASSLSVGTSGSGEQFF. The CDR3 DNA is TGTGCCAGCAGTTTATCGGTGGGGACTAGCGGGAGTGGTGAGCAGTTCTTC.

Many counts were recorded for this clone. The CDR3 sequence is CATSAPSRRDNANTGELFF. CDR3 in DNA: TGTGCCACCAGTGCACCCTCCCGCCGGGACAACGCGAACACCGGGGAGCTGTTTTTT. The rearrangement links TRBV24-1 to TRBJ2-2; a weak D match, TRBD1 (6 bases). The V end was cut by 5 bases, the J end by 0 bases, with 21 bases between. This CDR3 is built from 19 residues. Looked up from germline, CDR1 is KGHDR and CDR2 is SFDVKD.

This sequence joins TRBV6-2 or TRBV6-3 and TRBJ2-3; D gene unclear. This CDR3 contains 14 residues. Germline V CDR1 and CDR2: MNHEY, SVGEGT. V lost 0 bases to trimming and J lost 4 bases, with 8 bases between them. The CDR3 reads CASSYSLEADTQYF. DNA of the CDR3: TGTGCCAGCAGTTACTCCCTAGAAGCAGATACGCAGTATTTT.

This clone was picked up many times. The rearrangement links TRBV11-3 to TRBJ2-7; 13 bases agree with TRBD2. This CDR3 has 17 residues. Germline V CDR1 and CDR2: SGHNT, YENEEA. Trimming cost V 4 bases and J 2 bases; bases outside gene matches: 8. The CDR3 bases are TGTGCCAGCAGCTGGGGGGGGACTAGCGGGATGGCCTACGAGCAGTACTTC. Translating gives CASSWGGTSGMAYEQYF. The full variable domain, with the rest looked up from reference TRBV11-3 and TRBJ2-7, is EAGVVQSPRYKIIEKKQPVAFWCNPISGHNTLYWYLQNLGQGPELLIRYENEEAVDDSQLPKDRFSAERLKGVDSTLKIQPAELGDSAVYLCASSWGGTSGMAYEQYFGPGTRLTVT.

This clone has ten or more counts. The rearrangement uses TRBV12-3 or TRBV12-4 and TRBJ2-7, with 9 bases aligning to TRBD2. The V gene end was trimmed by 3 bases and the J gene end by 0 bases; junction bases not matched to a gene: 3. The CDR3 spans 15 residues. The CDR3 loop is CASSFEREASYEQYF. The CDR3 nucleotides are TGTGCCAGCAGTTTTGAGCGGGAGGCCTCCTACGAGCAGTACTTC.

This clone came up many times. V and J are TRBV19 and TRBJ2-5, with D perhaps TRBD2 (6 bases). Per germline, CDR1 LNHDA and CDR2 SQIVND (reference sequence). The V end was cut by 9 bases, the J end by 2 bases, with 16 bases between. This CDR3 has 14 residues. As DNA, the CDR3 is TGTGCCAGCCGCCAGGGACGGGGGCAAGAGACCCAGTACTTC. Its protein product is CASRQGRGQETQYF.

The table lists this clone with many counts. In the same sample, other DNA sequences code for this CDR3. This chain uses TRBV4-1 with TRBJ2-5; 13 nucleotides align to TRBD2. The germline V gene has CDR1 MGHRA and CDR2 YSYEKL. CDR3 size: 17 residues. V dropped 4 bases and J dropped 5; count of bases not matched to a gene: 10. The CDR3 nucleotides are TGCGCCAGCAGCCTCTACGGACTAGCGGGAGAGGGGGAGACCCAGTACTTC. Translation gives CASSLYGLAGEGETQYF.

This clone turned up a few times. This chain joins TRBV5-6 and TRBJ1-2; a possible D gene is TRBD1 (6 bases). Between the trimmed V and J ends, which lost 4 bases and 4 bases, there was a span of 11 bases. This CDR3 spans 13 amino acids. Per germline, CDR1 SGHDT and CDR2 YYEEEE. The CDR3 region is CASSLWGAYGYTF. In nucleotides, the CDR3 is TGTGCCAGCAGCCTATGGGGGGCCTATGGCTACACCTTC.

This clone was recorded at least ten times. The chain uses TRBV5-7 and TRBJ1-2, with 10 bases that match TRBD1. TRBV5-7 is filed as an ORF, its function uncertain. With V trimmed by 0 bases and J by 6 bases, 8 bases remained unmatched. The CDR3 runs 16 residues. CDR3 sequence: CASSLGEGQGTHGYTF. For the CDR3, the DNA is TGTGCCAGCAGCTTGGGGGAGGGACAGGGGACCCATGGCTACACCTTC.

The chain carries TRBV20-1 and TRBJ2-7; 8 bases agree with TRBD1. The CDR3 is made up of 15 amino acids. The V and J ends lost 5 bases and 1 base, in that order; junction bases with no gene match: 10. From germline, CDR1 is DFQATT and CDR2 SNEGSKA (reference sequence). This chain's CDR3 is CSASKPGTGSYEQYF. The CDR3 DNA reads TGCAGTGCTTCAAAACCCGGGACAGGATCCTACGAGCAGTACTTC.

This clone was observed at least ten times. The rearrangement joins TRBV20-1 to TRBJ2-2; maybe TRBD2 (6 bases). V lost 1 base and J lost 2, with 8 bases in between. Germline V gives CDR1 DFQATT, CDR2 SNEGSKA (reference sequence). CDR3 length: 14 amino acids. The CDR3 protein is CSARGGLNTGELFF. The CDR3 bases are TGCAGTGCTAGAGGAGGACTAAACACCGGGGAGCTGTTTTTT.

This clone was seen many times. An end of the junction differs from the germline gene, which may be a read error. CDR3 amino acids: CASSLEWGGTSTDF. The DNA of the CDR3 is TGTGCCAGCAGCTTAGAATGGGGGGGGACTAGTACGGATTTT. The chain combines TRBV11-2 with TRBJ2-3, with 8 nucleotides matching TRBD2. Germline V CDR1 and CDR2: SGHAT, FQNNGV. The CDR3 is made up of 14 amino acids.

This clone was recorded at least ten times. The V call is TRBV3-1, the J call TRBJ2-1; 11 positions match TRBD2. Germline V gives CDR1 LGHDT, CDR2 YNNKEL (reference sequence). The V and J ends lost 1 base and 12 bases, in that order; junction bases with no gene match: 11. The CDR3 has 16 amino acids. CDR3 amino acids: CASSQGPITSGSGQFF. For the CDR3, the DNA is TGTGCCAGCAGCCAAGGTCCGATAACTAGCGGGAGCGGGCAGTTCTTC.

This chain uses TRBV7-2 with TRBJ2-7; D assignment may be TRBD1 or TRBD2 (5 bases each). Germline V gives CDR1 SGHTA, CDR2 FQGNSA. This CDR3 has 14 residues. Deletions cut 5 bases from V and 2 bases from J, with 13 bases between. CDR3 sequence: CASSPQGAPYEQYF. Written as DNA, the CDR3 is TGTGCCAGCAGCCCCCAGGGAGCCCCCTACGAGCAGTACTTC.

This clone appeared many times. This chain connects TRBV7-2 to TRBJ2-2, with D unresolved. The CDR3 loop spans 12 amino acids. Germline CDR1 reads SGHTA; CDR2 reads FQGNSA. Between the trimmed V and J ends, which lost 5 bases and 4 bases, there was a span of 5 bases. CDR3 protein: CASSPGTGELFF. CDR3 DNA sequence: TGTGCCAGCAGCCCCGGCACCGGGGAGCTGTTTTTT.

There are a few counts of this clone. This chain joins TRBV28 and TRBJ1-3; no reliable D call. The CDR3 spans 17 residues. The germline V and J ends were trimmed by 1 base and 0 bases, with 13 bases remaining between them. Germline V CDR1 and CDR2: MDHEN, SYDVKM. CDR3 region: CASSLSFSSDSGNTIYF. CDR3 nucleotide sequence: TGTGCCAGCAGTTTATCATTCTCCTCGGACTCTGGAAACACCATATATTTT.

The table lists this clone with many counts. The chain combines TRBV13 with TRBJ2-1, with 8 positions matching TRBD1. Germline V gives CDR1 PRHDT, CDR2 FYEKMQ (reference sequence). CDR3 size: 16 residues. V was pared by 4 bases and J by 2 bases, with 7 bases of the junction left unmatched. CDR3 in amino acids: CASSSRSDRAYNEQFF. The CDR3 DNA is TGTGCCAGCAGCTCCCGGTCGGACAGGGCCTACAATGAGCAGTTCTTC.

This clone was counted ten times or more. J is TRBJ2-7 and V is TRBV7-9; D is ambiguous. The V end lost 1 base, the J end lost 5 bases, and 6 bases lay between the germline ends. Germline CDR1 is SEHNR and CDR2 is FQNEAQ (reference sequence). This CDR3 is 12 amino acids long. The CDR3 here is CASSLETDEQYF. The CDR3 nucleotides read TGTGCCAGCAGCTTAGAGACGGACGAGCAGTACTTC.